This paragraph covers one TCR beta chain sequence. The data belong to a study of blood T cell repertoires in COVID-19. The CDR3 runs 13 residues. The V end was cut by 8 bases, the J end by 9 bases, with 20 bases between. Looked up from germline, CDR1 is MDHEN and CDR2 is SYDVKM. Using immunoSEQ multiplex PCR, the repertoire was profiled, and TCRdb retains in-frame clones only, with some absent. The sample carries over 85,000 clones, around 80% recorded once. The V and J genes are TRBV28 and TRBJ2-7; a weak D match, TRBD1 (6 bases). Sequenced sample: peripheral blood. The TCR originated in a man in his 70s with acute or convalescent COVID-19. DNA of the CDR3: TGTGCCAGCTCTCCGGGACAAGGTGAGCGGCAGTACTTC. This encodes CASSPGQGERQYF.